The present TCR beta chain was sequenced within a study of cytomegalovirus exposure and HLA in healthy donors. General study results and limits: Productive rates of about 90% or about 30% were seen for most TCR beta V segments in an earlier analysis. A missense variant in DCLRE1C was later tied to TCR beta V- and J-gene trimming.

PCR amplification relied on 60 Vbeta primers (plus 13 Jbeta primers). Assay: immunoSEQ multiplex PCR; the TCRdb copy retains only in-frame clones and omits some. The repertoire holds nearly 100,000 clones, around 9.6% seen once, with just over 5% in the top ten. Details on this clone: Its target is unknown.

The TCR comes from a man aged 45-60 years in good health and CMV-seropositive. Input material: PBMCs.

The CDR3 nucleotides are TGCAGTGCTAGCCGGTTTGATGAGCAGTTCTTC. It encodes CSASRFDEQFF. The chain has TRBV20-1 and TRBJ2-1; D not certain. The CDR3 spans 11 residues. Germline-derived CDR1 and CDR2 are DFQATT and SNEGSKA (reference sequence). V was shortened by 3 bases and J by 8 bases, with 8 bases between the two germline ends.